This T cell receptor beta chain was observed in a study of CD4 and CD8 cells across lung adenocarcinoma regions. TCRdb itself ran the PCR reads through MiXCR, one entry per CDR3 protein. Of some 7,700 distinct CDR3 sequences detected, approximately 46% appear once; the ten largest clones hold approximately 29%. Samples came from patients with localized non-small cell lung adenocarcinoma. In its sample, this clonotype ranks as medium-sized (0.01 to 0.1%). The length of the CDR3 is 13 residues. V gave up 5 bases and J gave up 6 bases; unmatched junction bases: 3. Germline V gene data show CDR1 as MNHEY and CDR2 as SVGAGI.

The sample consisted of CD4+ T cells from the margin of a lung tumor. This receptor was obtained from a male donor with lung adenocarcinoma. The CD4 and CD8 labels of this study may be unreliable. The rearrangement joins TRBV6-5 to TRBJ2-1, with 8 bases matching TRBD1. CDR3 DNA: TGTGCCAGCAGTATCGACAGGGGCAATGAGCAGTTCTTC. Its protein is CASSIDRGNEQFF.